The sequence of this TCR beta chain was determined in a study of regulatory T cells in long-lasting Graves disease. Study-level information: Prior antithyroid drug treatment in newly diagnosed Graves' patients lasted under 3 months.

TCR beta libraries were built with iRepertoire HTBI primers and Arm-PCR of CDR3 regions. MiXCR was run by TCRdb on the multiplex PCR reads, yielding one entry per CDR3 protein. Of around 400,000 distinct CDR3 sequences listed, 15% are singletons. Time point here: newly diagnosed GD, antithyroid drugs for less than 3 months. Scientists built the TCR library using RNA that was extracted from PBMCs. The table lists this clonotype with many counts. Its matching antigen is unknown. The study's findings and limits: Persistent disease showed a preference for TRBV28, TRBJ1-2 and TRBJ2-5.

This CDR3 spans 16 amino acids. The germline V gene has CDR1 MGHRA and CDR2 YSYEKL. V dropped 3 bases and J dropped 2 bases, with 16 bases sitting between them. This specimen was peripheral blood mononuclear cells (PBMCs), taken at new diagnosis, from a patient treated with antithyroid drugs. This TCR came from a female donor with Graves disease. V gene TRBV4-1 combines with J gene TRBJ1-2, with D possibly matching TRBD1 (5 bases). For the CDR3, the DNA is TGCGCCAGCAGCCAGGGCTGGGGACCGGCGAACTATGGCTACACCTTC. This encodes CASSQGWGPANYGYTF.